This TCR beta chain was retrieved from a study of response to subunit inactivated influenza vaccine. The germline V and J ends were trimmed by 4 bases and 2 bases, with 12 bases remaining between them. The CDR3 sequence is 15 residues long. Per germline, CDR1 MNHEY and CDR2 SVGAGI. For this clonotype: Its target is not known.

TCRdb reprocessed the RT-PCR reads via MiXCR and lists one record per CDR3 protein. The sample holds some 160,000 distinct CDR3 sequences, about a tenth seen once. Study results and limitations: Authors suggested each seasonal influenza vaccination recruits few new T cells.

The clonotype originates from a man aged 50 or older who received an inactivated influenza vaccine. The input for sequencing was non-naive T cells sorted from PBMCs, taken 40 to 50 days after vaccination. The chain joins TRBV6-5 to TRBJ1-5, with D hard to call. The CDR3 region is CASSSRSTGNQPQHF. In DNA, the CDR3 is TGTGCCAGCAGTTCCCGAAGTACGGGCAATCAGCCCCAGCATTTT.